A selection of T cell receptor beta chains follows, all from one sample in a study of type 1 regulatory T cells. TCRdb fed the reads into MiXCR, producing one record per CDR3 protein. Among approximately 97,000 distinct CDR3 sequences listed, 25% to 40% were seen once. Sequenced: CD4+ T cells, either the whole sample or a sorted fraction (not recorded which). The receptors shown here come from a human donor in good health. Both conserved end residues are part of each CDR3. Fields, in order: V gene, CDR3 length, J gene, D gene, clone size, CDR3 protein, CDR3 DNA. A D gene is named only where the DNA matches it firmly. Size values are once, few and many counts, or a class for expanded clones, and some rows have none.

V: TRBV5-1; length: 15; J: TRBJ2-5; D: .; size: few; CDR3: CASSLLADQEETQYF; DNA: TGCGCCAGCAGCTTGCTCGCGGACCAGGAGGAGACCCAGTACTTC
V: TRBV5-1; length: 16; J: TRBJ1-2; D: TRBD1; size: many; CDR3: CASSWDTTGGGYGYTF; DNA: TGCGCCAGCAGCTGGGATACGACAGGGGGTGGCTATGGCTACACCTTC
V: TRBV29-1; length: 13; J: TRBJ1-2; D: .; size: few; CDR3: CSVVNEGGYGYTF; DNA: TGCAGCGTAGTGAATGAGGGTGGATATGGCTACACCTTC
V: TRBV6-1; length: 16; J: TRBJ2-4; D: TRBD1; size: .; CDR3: CASSIRTGEAKNIQYF; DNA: TGTGCCAGCAGTATCCGGACAGGGGAAGCCAAAAACATTCAGTACTTC
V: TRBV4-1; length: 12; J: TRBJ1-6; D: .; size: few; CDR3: CASSQVWSPLHF; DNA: TGCGCCAGCAGCCAAGTGTGGTCACCCCTCCACTTT
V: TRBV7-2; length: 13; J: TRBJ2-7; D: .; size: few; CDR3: CASSWGRGGEQYF; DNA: TGTGCCAGCAGCTGGGGCCGAGGCGGCGAGCAGTACTTC
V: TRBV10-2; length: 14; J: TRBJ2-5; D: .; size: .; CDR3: CASSLQANQETQYF; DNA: TGCGCCAGCAGTTTGCAGGCGAACCAAGAGACCCAGTACTTC
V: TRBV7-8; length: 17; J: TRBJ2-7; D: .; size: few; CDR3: CASSLGLPGWTKNEQYF; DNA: TGTGCCAGCAGCTTAGGCCTCCCGGGATGGACGAAGAACGAGCAGTACTTC
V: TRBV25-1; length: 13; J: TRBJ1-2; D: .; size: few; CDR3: CASSEASFYGYTF; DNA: TGTGCCAGCAGTGAAGCCTCCTTCTATGGCTACACCTTC
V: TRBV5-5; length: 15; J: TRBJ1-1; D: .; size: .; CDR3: CASSLGWGAGTEAFF; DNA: TGTGCCAGCAGCTTGGGATGGGGAGCGGGGACTGAAGCTTTCTTT
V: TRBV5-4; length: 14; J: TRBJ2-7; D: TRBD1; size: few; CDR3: CASSFRQGFDEQYF; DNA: TGTGCCAGCAGCTTTCGACAGGGATTCGACGAGCAGTACTTC
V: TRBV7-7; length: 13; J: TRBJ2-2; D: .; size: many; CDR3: CASSADYTGELFF; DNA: TGTGCCAGCAGCGCGGACTACACCGGGGAGCTGTTTTTT
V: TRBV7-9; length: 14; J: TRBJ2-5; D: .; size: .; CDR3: CASTPDRYQETQYF; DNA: TGTGCCAGCACCCCGGACAGATACCAAGAGACCCAGTACTTC
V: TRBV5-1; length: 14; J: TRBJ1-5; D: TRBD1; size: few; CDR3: CASSLGQGEQPQHF; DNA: TGCGCCAGCAGCTTGGGACAGGGTGAACAGCCCCAGCATTTT
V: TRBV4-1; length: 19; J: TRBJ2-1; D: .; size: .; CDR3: CASSQGLLKAGGSYNEQFF; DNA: TGCGCCAGCAGCCAAGGCCTCCTGAAAGCCGGAGGGTCCTACAATGAGCAGTTCTTC
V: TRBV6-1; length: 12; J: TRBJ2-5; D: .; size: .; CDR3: CASSRWGETQYF; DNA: TGTGCCAGCAGTCGATGGGGAGAGACCCAGTACTTC
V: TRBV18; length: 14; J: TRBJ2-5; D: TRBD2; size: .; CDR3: CASSRSGLQETQYF; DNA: TGTGCCAGCTCACGATCGGGACTACAAGAGACCCAGTACTTC
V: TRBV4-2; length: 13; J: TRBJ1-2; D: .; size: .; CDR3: CASSPAQHYGYTF; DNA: TGTGCCAGCAGCCCCGCGCAGCACTATGGCTACACCTTC
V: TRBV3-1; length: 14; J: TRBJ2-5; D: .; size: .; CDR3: CASSPYLASETQYF; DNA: TGTGCCAGCAGCCCCTACCTAGCCTCAGAGACCCAGTACTTC
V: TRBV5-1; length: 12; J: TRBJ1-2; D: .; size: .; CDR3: CASSIGRYGYTF; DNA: TGCGCCAGCAGCATAGGCCGCTATGGCTACACCTTC
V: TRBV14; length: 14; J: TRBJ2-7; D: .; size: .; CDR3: CASSPGGRVPEQYF; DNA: TGTGCCAGCAGCCCCGGCGGGCGGGTCCCCGAGCAGTACTTC
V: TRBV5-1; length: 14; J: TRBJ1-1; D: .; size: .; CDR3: CASSLERVNTEAFF; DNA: TGCGCCAGCAGCTTGGAGAGGGTGAACACTGAAGCTTTCTTT
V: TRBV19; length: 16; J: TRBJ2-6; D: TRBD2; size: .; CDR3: CASSQGLAGGANVLTF; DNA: TGTGCCAGTAGTCAGGGACTAGCGGGCGGGGCCAACGTCCTGACTTTC
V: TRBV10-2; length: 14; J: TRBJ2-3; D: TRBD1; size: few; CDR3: CASRTGGLTDTQYF; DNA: TGCGCCAGCAGGACAGGGGGCTTGACAGATACGCAGTATTTT
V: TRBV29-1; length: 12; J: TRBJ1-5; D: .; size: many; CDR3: CSVEDIGQPQHF; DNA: TGCAGCGTTGAAGATATCGGCCAGCCCCAGCATTTT
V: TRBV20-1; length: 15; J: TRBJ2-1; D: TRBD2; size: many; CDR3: CSALDMGLAGGSQFF; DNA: TGCAGTGCTTTAGATATGGGACTAGCGGGAGGATCGCAGTTCTTC
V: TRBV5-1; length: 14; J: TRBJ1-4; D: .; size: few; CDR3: CASRGVAGDEKLFF; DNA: TGCGCCAGCCGTGGCGTTGCTGGAGATGAAAAACTGTTTTTT
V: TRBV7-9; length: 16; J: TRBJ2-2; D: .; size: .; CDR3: CASSLALTENTGELFF; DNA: TGTGCCAGCAGCTTAGCTTTGACAGAGAACACCGGGGAGCTGTTTTTT
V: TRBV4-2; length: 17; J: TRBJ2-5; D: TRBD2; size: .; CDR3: CASSQDLLAGTQETQYF; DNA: TGTGCCAGCAGCCAAGATCTCCTAGCGGGAACCCAAGAGACCCAGTACTTC
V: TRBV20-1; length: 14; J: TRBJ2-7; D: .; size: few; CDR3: CSGTREIGLYEQYF; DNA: TGCAGTGGGACCAGGGAGATTGGACTCTACGAGCAGTACTTC
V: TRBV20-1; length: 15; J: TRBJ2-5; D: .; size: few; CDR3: CSAKPPGLDQETQYF; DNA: TGCAGTGCCAAACCACCGGGATTGGACCAAGAGACCCAGTACTTC
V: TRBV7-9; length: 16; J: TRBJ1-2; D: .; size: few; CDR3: CASSLILLGAVDGYTF; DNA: TGTGCCAGCAGCCTTATTCTGTTGGGGGCTGTGGATGGCTACACCTTC
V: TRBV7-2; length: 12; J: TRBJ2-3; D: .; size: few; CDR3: CASSPGWDTQYF; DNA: TGTGCCAGCAGCCCTGGGTGGGATACGCAGTATTTT
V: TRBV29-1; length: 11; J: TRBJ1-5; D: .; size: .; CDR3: CSVVMIQPQHF; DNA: TGCAGCGTTGTTATGATCCAGCCCCAGCATTTT
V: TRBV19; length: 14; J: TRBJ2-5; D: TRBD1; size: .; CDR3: CASKSEGAEETQYF; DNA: TGTGCCAGTAAATCCGAGGGGGCTGAAGAGACCCAGTACTTC
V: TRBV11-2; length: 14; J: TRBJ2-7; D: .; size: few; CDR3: CASSLPPTTYEQYF; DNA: TGTGCCAGCAGCTTACCACCGACCACCTACGAGCAGTACTTC
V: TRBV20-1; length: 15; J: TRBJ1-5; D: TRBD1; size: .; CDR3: CSARETGGRNQPQHF; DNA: TGCAGTGCTAGAGAAACAGGGGGCCGGAATCAGCCCCAGCATTTT